Listed below are T cell receptor beta chains from one sample, sequenced in a study of blood T cell repertoires in COVID-19. Sequencing used immunoSEQ multiplex PCR; TCRdb keeps in-frame clones, though not all of them. The sample holds roughly 60,000 clones, nearly 90% seen once. The specimen was peripheral blood. The source is a man between 50 and 59 years old with active COVID-19. Both conserved end residues are part of each CDR3. D genes are given only for firm matches. Expanded clones get a size class; other rows say once, few or many, or leave the size out.

v_gene,abundance,j_gene,d_gene,CDR3aa,CDR3nt
TRBV19,once,TRBJ1-1,-,CASSIERWTEAFF,TGTGCCAGTAGTATCGAGAGGTGGACTGAAGCTTTCTTT
TRBV27,few,TRBJ1-6,TRBD1,CASSTTDRGNSPLHF,TGTGCCAGCAGTACCACCGACAGGGGTAATTCACCCCTCCACTTT
TRBV5-1,-,TRBJ2-5,-,CASSLADSSRETQYF,TGCGCCAGCAGCTTGGCAGACAGTTCACGGGAGACCCAGTACTTC
TRBV27,-,TRBJ2-7,TRBD1,CASAPRTGGYEQYF,TGTGCCAGTGCCCCCCGGACAGGGGGCTACGAGCAGTACTTC
TRBV3-1/TRBV3-2,-,TRBJ2-5,TRBD1,CASSPFPGQQETQYF,TGTGCCAGCAGCCCTTTCCCGGGACAGCAAGAGACCCAGTACTTC
TRBV3-1/TRBV3-2,once,TRBJ2-5,-,CASSQGAAGAQTQYF,TGTGCCAGCAGCCAAGGGGCGGCAGGGGCTCAGACCCAGTACTTC
TRBV14,-,TRBJ1-5,TRBD1,CVSSLTGYGQPQHF,TGTGTCAGCAGCCTGACAGGGTACGGTCAGCCCCAGCATTTT
TRBV13,-,TRBJ1-6,TRBD1,CASSLTWTGGANSPLHF,TGTGCCAGCAGCTTAACCTGGACAGGGGGCGCGAATTCACCCCTCCACTTT
TRBV7-3,-,TRBJ1-6,-,CASSLGSSYNSPLHF,TGTGCCAGCAGCTTAGGGAGCTCCTATAATTCACCCCTCCACTTT
TRBV7-9,-,TRBJ2-3,-,CASSRVDTQYF,TGTGCCAGCAGCCGTGTAGATACGCAGTATTTT
TRBV5-4,few,TRBJ1-5,TRBD1,CASSLGGQFSNQPQHF,TGTGCCAGCAGCTTGGGGGGACAGTTTAGCAATCAGCCCCAGCATTTT
TRBV27,-,TRBJ1-2,TRBD1,CASSLLGGNGYTF,TGTGCCAGCAGTTTATTAGGGGGCAATGGCTACACCTTC
TRBV5-6,-,TRBJ2-7,-,CASSLGRVYEQYF,TGTGCCAGCAGCTTGGGGCGGGTCTACGAGCAGTACTTC
TRBV15,-,TRBJ1-5,TRBD1,CATSGGTVPEHF,TGTGCCACCAGCGGCGGGACAGTCCCCGAGCATTTT
TRBV5-4,-,TRBJ2-1,-,CASNQGPSSYNEQFF,TGTGCCAGCAATCAGGGCCCCAGCTCCTACAATGAGCAGTTCTTC
TRBV18,-,TRBJ2-2,-,CASSPGAVPSETGELFF,TGTGCCAGCTCACCAGGGGCAGTTCCCTCGGAGACCGGGGAGCTGTTTTTT
TRBV30,once,TRBJ1-2,TRBD1,CAWRRTGNYGYTF,TGTGCCTGGAGGAGGACAGGGAACTATGGCTACACCTTC
TRBV28,-,TRBJ1-2,-,CASTPGVYGYTF,TGTGCCAGCACCCCAGGCGTCTATGGCTACACCTTC
TRBV5-1,once,TRBJ2-2,TRBD1,CASSLRDSGNTGELFF,TGCGCCAGCAGCCTCCGGGACAGTGGGAACACCGGGGAGCTGTTTTTT
TRBV6-2/TRBV6-3,-,TRBJ1-4,-,CASSSGETTNEKLFF,TGTGCCAGCAGTAGCGGGGAAACAACTAATGAAAAACTGTTTTTT
TRBV5-6,-,TRBJ2-6,-,CASSVRGTGANVLTF,TGTGCCAGCAGCGTTAGGGGAACAGGGGCCAACGTCCTGACTTTC
TRBV19,-,TRBJ2-5,-,CASSILGSLETQYF,TGTGCCAGTAGTATTTTGGGGAGTCTGGAGACCCAGTACTTC
TRBV4-1,-,TRBJ1-2,-,CASSQEAHNYGYTF,TGCGCCAGCAGCCAGGAGGCACATAACTATGGCTACACCTTC
TRBV7-6,-,TRBJ2-5,-,CASSSVDRTELGQETQYF,TGTGCCAGCAGCTCGGTGGATAGGACAGAGCTAGGTCAAGAGACCCAGTACTTC
TRBV28,-,TRBJ1-1,-,CASSSGRGNTEAFF,TGTGCCAGCAGTAGCGGACGTGGGAACACTGAAGCTTTCTTT
TRBV6-1,-,TRBJ1-5,-,CASSDEVPPKPQHF,TGTGCCAGCAGTGATGAAGTGCCCCCTAAGCCCCAGCATTTT
TRBV5-1,-,TRBJ1-1,-,CASSSEQNTEAFF,TGCGCCAGCAGCTCGGAGCAGAACACTGAAGCTTTCTTT
TRBV7-2,-,TRBJ2-7,TRBD1,CASSSGQVVYEQYF,TGTGCCAGCAGCTCGGGACAGGTGGTCTACGAGCAGTACTTC
TRBV19,-,TRBJ2-6,-,CASKIPGLSGANVLTF,TGTGCCAGTAAAATTCCGGGACTCTCCGGGGCCAACGTCCTGACTTTC
TRBV19,-,TRBJ2-3,-,CASSIEGLVKHTQYF,TGTGCCAGTAGTATAGAGGGCCTGGTTAAGCATACGCAGTATTTT
TRBV5-1,-,TRBJ2-2,TRBD1,CASSNGQGLTGELFF,TGCGCCAGCAGCAACGGACAGGGATTGACCGGGGAGCTGTTTTTT
TRBV3-1/TRBV3-2,-,TRBJ2-1,TRBD2,CASSQGLAGTYNEQFF,TGTGCCAGCAGCCAAGGACTAGCGGGGACCTACAATGAGCAGTTCTTC
TRBV5-1,-,TRBJ1-2,TRBD1,CASSLAGTGGEGYTF,TGCGCCAGCAGCTTGGCCGGGACAGGGGGTGAAGGCTACACCTTC
TRBV4-2,few,TRBJ2-2,TRBD2,CASSQETLAGGTTGELFF,TGTGCCAGCAGCCAAGAAACCCTAGCGGGGGGCACCACCGGGGAGCTGTTTTTT
TRBV19,-,TRBJ1-2,-,CASISRGRNPPGYTF,TGTGCCAGTATCAGTAGGGGCAGGAACCCTCCTGGCTACACCTTC
TRBV6-4,-,TRBJ1-1,TRBD1,CASIKGTALGDTEAFF,TGTGCCAGCATCAAAGGGACAGCGCTGGGGGACACTGAAGCTTTCTTT
TRBV6-6,once,TRBJ2-5,TRBD2,CASSRTSGETQYF,TGTGCCAGCAGTAGAACTAGCGGCGAGACCCAGTACTTC
TRBV27,-,TRBJ1-5,-,CASRPGLNQPQHF,TGTGCCAGCAGGCCAGGCTTAAATCAGCCCCAGCATTTT
TRBV9,-,TRBJ2-3,-,CASAGGTTDTQYF,TGTGCCAGCGCCGGGGGAACGACAGATACGCAGTATTTT
TRBV5-1,-,TRBJ2-5,-,CASSPQAGAGETQYF,TGCGCCAGCAGCCCCCAGGCGGGGGCAGGGGAGACCCAGTACTTC
TRBV5-6,-,TRBJ2-3,-,CASSLHLVTDTQYF,TGTGCCAGCAGCTTGCATTTAGTCACAGATACGCAGTATTTT
TRBV7-2,-,TRBJ2-3,TRBD2,CASSLRWAGVTDTQYF,TGTGCCAGCAGCCTCCGTTGGGCGGGGGTGACAGATACGCAGTATTTT
TRBV4-2,-,TRBJ1-2,-,CASSQDPVGDGYTF,TGTGCCAGCAGCCAAGATCCGGTAGGGGATGGCTACACCTTC
TRBV9,-,TRBJ2-1,TRBD1,CASSVGTGIWNEQFF,TGTGCCAGCAGCGTAGGGACAGGGATCTGGAATGAGCAGTTCTTC
TRBV6-6,once,TRBJ1-3,TRBD1,CASSYSGQISGNTIYF,TGTGCCAGCAGTTACTCGGGACAGATCTCTGGAAACACCATATATTTT
TRBV7-9,-,TRBJ1-2,-,CASSPTGFGIGYTF,TGTGCCAGCAGCCCCACGGGGTTCGGGATTGGCTACACCTTC
TRBV30,-,TRBJ1-6,TRBD1,CAWSADRAYNSPLHF,TGTGCCTGGAGTGCGGACAGGGCCTATAATTCACCCCTCCACTTT
TRBV7-8,-,TRBJ2-7,TRBD1,CASSLADRVGYEQYF,TGTGCCAGCAGCTTAGCGGACAGGGTGGGCTACGAGCAGTACTTC
TRBV25-1,-,TRBJ1-1,TRBD1,CASSEATGGETEAFF,TGTGCCAGCAGTGAAGCGACAGGGGGAGAGACTGAAGCTTTCTTT
TRBV2,-,TRBJ1-1,-,CASSEAGVGSPEAFF,TGTGCCAGCAGTGAAGCCGGGGTGGGTAGCCCTGAAGCTTTCTTT
TRBV20-1,-,TRBJ2-3,-,CSARGQDTQYF,TGCAGTGCTAGGGGCCAAGATACGCAGTATTTT
TRBV6-5,-,TRBJ2-3,-,CASSYSWGDTDTQYF,TGTGCCAGCAGTTACTCATGGGGGGACACAGATACGCAGTATTTT
TRBV7-8,few,TRBJ2-2,-,CASSTLDGNTGELFF,TGTGCCAGCAGCACCCTAGACGGAAACACCGGGGAGCTGTTTTTT
TRBV5-6,-,TRBJ1-6,-,CASSLMVQLNNSPLHF,TGTGCCAGCAGCCTCATGGTACAGTTGAATAATTCACCCCTCCACTTT
TRBV18,-,TRBJ2-3,TRBD1,CASSPPNRGLDTQYF,TGTGCCAGCTCACCACCAAACAGGGGGCTGGATACGCAGTATTTT
TRBV21-1,-,TRBJ2-3,-,CASSKERGFTSTDTQYF,TGTGCCAGCAGCAAAGAGCGGGGGTTTACTAGCACAGATACGCAGTATTTT